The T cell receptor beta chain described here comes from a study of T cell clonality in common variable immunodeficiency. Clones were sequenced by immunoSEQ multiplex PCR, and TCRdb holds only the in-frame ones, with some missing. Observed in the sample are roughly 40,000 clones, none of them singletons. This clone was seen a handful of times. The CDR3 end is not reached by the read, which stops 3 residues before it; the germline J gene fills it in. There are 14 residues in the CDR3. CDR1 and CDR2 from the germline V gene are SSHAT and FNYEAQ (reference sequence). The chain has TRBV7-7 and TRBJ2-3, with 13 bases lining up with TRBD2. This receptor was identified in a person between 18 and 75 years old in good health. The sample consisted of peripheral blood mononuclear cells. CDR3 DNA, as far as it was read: TGTGCCAGCAGCCCAGGACTAGCGGGAGAGACG. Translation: CASSPGLAGET. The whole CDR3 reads CASSPGLAGETQYF.